The source of this TCR beta chain is a study of blood T cell repertoires in COVID-19. The CDR3 has 14 residues. Germline V gene data show CDR1 as SEHNR and CDR2 as FQNEAQ (reference sequence). Trimming cost V 7 bases and J 5 bases, with 17 bases left between them. This clone was seen a single time. Generated by immunoSEQ multiplex PCR, the TCRdb table keeps only in-frame clones and is missing some. The table has 350,000 to 500,000 clones, around nine tenths seen once. The sequenced sample consisted of PBMCs or T cells enriched from blood (not recorded which). The sequence came from a young woman who had been exposed to COVID-19. The V and J genes are TRBV7-9 and TRBJ1-2; D call uncertain. For the CDR3, the DNA is TGTGCCAGCAACTCCCCTGTAATATGGTATGGCTACACCTTC. It specifies CASNSPVIWYGYTF.